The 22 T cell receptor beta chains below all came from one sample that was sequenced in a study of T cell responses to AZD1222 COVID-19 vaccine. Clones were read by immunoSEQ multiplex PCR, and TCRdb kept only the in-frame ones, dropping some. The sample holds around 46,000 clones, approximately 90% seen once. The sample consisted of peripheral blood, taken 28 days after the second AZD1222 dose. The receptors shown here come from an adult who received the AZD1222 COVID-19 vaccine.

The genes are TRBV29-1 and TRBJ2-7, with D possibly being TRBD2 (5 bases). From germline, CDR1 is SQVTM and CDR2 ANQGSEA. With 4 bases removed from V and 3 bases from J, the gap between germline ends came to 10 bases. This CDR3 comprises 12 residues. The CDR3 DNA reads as TGCAGCGTTGGGGGAGAGGGCTACGAGCAGTACTTC. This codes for CSVGGEGYEQYF.

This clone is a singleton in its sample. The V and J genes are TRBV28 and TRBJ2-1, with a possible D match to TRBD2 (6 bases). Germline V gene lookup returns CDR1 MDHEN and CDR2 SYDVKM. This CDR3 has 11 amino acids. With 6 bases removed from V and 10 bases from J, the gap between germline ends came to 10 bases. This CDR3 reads CASRDYGEQFF. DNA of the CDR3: TGTGCCAGCAGGGACTATGGAGAGCAGTTCTTC.

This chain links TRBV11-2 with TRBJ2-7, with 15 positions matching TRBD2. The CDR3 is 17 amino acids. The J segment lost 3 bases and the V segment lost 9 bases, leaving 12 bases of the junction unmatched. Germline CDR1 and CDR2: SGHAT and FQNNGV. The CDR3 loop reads CASRGPGLAGGVYEQYF. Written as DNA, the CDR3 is TGTGCCAGTAGGGGGCCGGGACTAGCGGGAGGTGTCTACGAGCAGTACTTC.

The chain's CDR3 is CASSVTGGGQMGEQYF. The CDR3 region has the DNA TGTGCCAGCAGCGTTACTGGAGGGGGGCAAATGGGCGAGCAGTACTTC. The rearrangement uses TRBV9 and TRBJ2-7; D possibly matches TRBD1 or TRBD2 (6 bases each). Trimming took off 2 bases at V and 6 bases at J, with 21 bases between the two ends. The CDR3 has 16 amino acids. Germline CDR1 and CDR2: SGDLS and YYNGEE.

CDR3 bases: TGTGCCAGCAGCCAAGATTATCCTAGCGGGGGGCCTGCCTACCAAGAGACCCAGTACTTC. It translates to CASSQDYPSGGPAYQETQYF. V is TRBV3-1 (or the pseudogene TRBV3-2) and J is TRBJ2-5; 11 nucleotides match TRBD2. V was clipped by 0 bases and J by 0 bases; unmatched bases: 12. This CDR3 comprises 20 residues. In germline, CDR1 is LGHDT, CDR2 YNNKEL (reference sequence).

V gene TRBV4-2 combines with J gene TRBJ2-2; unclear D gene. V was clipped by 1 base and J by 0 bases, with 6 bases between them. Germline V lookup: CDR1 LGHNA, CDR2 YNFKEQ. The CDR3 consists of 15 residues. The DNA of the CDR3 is TGTGCCAGCAGCCAAGGGCAGGCGAACACCGGGGAGCTGTTTTTT. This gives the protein CASSQGQANTGELFF.

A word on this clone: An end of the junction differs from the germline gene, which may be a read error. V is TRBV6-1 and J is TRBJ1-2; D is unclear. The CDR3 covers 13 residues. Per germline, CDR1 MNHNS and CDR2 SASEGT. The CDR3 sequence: CASNEAEDDGYTF. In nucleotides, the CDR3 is TGTGCCAGCAATGAAGCGGAGGACGACGGCTACACCTTC.

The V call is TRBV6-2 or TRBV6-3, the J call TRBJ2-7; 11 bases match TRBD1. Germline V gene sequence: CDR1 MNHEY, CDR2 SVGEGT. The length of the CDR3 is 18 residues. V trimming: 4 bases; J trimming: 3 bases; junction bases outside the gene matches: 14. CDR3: CASSLRTGGFPRNYEQYF. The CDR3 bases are TGTGCCAGCAGTTTAAGGACAGGGGGCTTTCCGAGGAACTACGAGCAGTACTTC.

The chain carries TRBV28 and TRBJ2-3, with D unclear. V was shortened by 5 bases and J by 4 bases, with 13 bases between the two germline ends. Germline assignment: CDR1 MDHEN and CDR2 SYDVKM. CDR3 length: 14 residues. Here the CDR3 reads CASSPAILSDTQYF. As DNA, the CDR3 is TGTGCCAGCAGTCCTGCCATCTTATCAGATACGCAGTATTTT.

The CDR3 is CASSDGPLRGGYTF. In nucleotides, the CDR3 is TGTGCCAGCAGTGATGGGCCTCTAAGGGGTGGCTACACCTTC. The chain has TRBV6-1 and TRBJ1-2, with D possibly being TRBD1 (5 bases). The CDR3 spans 14 residues. V lost 3 bases to trimming and J lost 7 bases, with 15 bases between them. Germline CDR1 reads MNHNS; CDR2 reads SASEGT.

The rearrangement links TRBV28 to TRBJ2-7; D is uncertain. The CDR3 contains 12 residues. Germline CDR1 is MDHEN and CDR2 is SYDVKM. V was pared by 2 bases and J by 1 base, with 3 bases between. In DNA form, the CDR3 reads TGTGCCAGCAGTTTACAGTCCTACGAGCAGTACTTC. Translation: CASSLQSYEQYF.

This CDR3 is CASNGQNTGELFF. The CDR3 DNA follows: TGTGCCAGCAATGGACAGAACACCGGGGAGCTGTTTTTT. The genes are TRBV2 and TRBJ2-2, with a possible D match to TRBD1 (5 bases). This CDR3 comprises 13 residues. Trimming took off 7 bases at V and 1 base at J, with 7 bases between the two ends. CDR1 SNHLY and CDR2 FYNNEI come from the germline V gene.

CDR3 sequence: CASSQDAGGSYNEQFF. The CDR3 nucleotides read TGCGCCAGCAGCCAGGACGCGGGAGGCTCCTACAATGAGCAGTTCTTC. The genes are TRBV4-3 and TRBJ2-1; 8 nucleotides agree with TRBD2. J gave up 0 bases and V 3 bases, and 4 bases lay outside the gene matches. Germline V gene lookup returns CDR1 LGHNA and CDR2 YSLEER. The CDR3 has 16 amino acids.

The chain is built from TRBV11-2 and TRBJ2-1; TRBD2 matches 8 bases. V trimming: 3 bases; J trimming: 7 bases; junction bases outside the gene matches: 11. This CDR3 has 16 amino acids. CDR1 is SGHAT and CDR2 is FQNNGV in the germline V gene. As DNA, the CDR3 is TGTGCCAGCAGCTTCGCGGTCACCGGGAGGGGGAATGAGCAGTTCTTC. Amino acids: CASSFAVTGRGNEQFF.

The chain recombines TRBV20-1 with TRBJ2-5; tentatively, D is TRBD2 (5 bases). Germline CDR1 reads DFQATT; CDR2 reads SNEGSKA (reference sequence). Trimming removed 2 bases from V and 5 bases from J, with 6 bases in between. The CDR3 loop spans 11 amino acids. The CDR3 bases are TGCAGTGCTAGAAGCGGTGAGACCCAGTACTTC. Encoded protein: CSARSGETQYF.

CDR3 sequence: CASSPGESSSYEQYF. DNA for the CDR3: TGTGCCAGCAGCCCTGGGGAGTCCAGCTCCTACGAGCAGTACTTC. The V gene is TRBV7-2, the J gene TRBJ2-7; a possible D gene is TRBD2 (5 bases). The V end was cut by 5 bases, the J end by 0 bases, with 14 bases between. There are 15 residues in the CDR3. Germline assignment: CDR1 SGHTA and CDR2 FQGNSA.

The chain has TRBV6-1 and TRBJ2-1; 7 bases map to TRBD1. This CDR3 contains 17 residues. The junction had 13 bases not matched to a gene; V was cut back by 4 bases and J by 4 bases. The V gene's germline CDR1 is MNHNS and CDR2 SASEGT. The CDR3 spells CASSARSPGQTYNEQFF. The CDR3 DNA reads TGTGCCAGCAGTGCAAGGAGCCCGGGACAGACTTACAATGAGCAGTTCTTC.

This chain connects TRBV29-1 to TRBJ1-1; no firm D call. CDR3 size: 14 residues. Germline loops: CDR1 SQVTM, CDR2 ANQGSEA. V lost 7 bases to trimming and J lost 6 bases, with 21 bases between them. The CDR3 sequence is CSARVQPRYSEAFF. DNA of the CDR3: TGCAGCGCCCGGGTCCAGCCTCGTTATTCTGAAGCTTTCTTT.

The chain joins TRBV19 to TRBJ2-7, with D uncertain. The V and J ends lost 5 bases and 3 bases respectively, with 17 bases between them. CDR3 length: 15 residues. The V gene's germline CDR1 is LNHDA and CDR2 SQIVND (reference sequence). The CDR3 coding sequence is TGTGCCAGTAGTTCCCCGGGTGGGTCGGTCTACGAGCAGTACTTC. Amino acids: CASSSPGGSVYEQYF.

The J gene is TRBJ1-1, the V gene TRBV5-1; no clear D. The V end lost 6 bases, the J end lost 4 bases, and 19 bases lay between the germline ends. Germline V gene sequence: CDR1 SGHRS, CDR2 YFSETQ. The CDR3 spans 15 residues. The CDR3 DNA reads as TGCGCCAGCAAACTATCCGCAGTCAGTAGCACTGAAGCTTTCTTT. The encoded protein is CASKLSAVSSTEAFF.

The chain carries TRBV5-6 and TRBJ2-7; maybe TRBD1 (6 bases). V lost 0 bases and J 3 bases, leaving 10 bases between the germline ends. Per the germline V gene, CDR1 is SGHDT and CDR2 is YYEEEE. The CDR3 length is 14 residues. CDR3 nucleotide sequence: TGTGCCAGCAGCTTGGACAGGGCCCTCTACGAGCAGTACTTC. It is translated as CASSLDRALYEQYF.

As DNA, the CDR3 is TGTGCCACCAGCAGAGGGCAAGGAGGGCGGGCTTTCTTT. This sequence encodes CATSRGQGGRAFF. The chain combines TRBV15 with TRBJ1-1; no definite D call. Germline V gene sequence: CDR1 LNHNV, CDR2 YYDKDF (reference sequence). The CDR3 consists of 13 residues. The V end was cut by 1 base, the J end by 11 bases, with 14 bases between. Drawing the rest from reference TRBV15 and TRBJ1-1, the complete variable domain is DAMVIQNPRYQVTQFGKPVTLSCSQTLNHNVMYWYQQKSSQAPKLLFHYYDKDFNNEADTPDNFQSRRPNTSFCFLDIRSPGLGDTAMYLCATSRGQGGRAFFGQGTRLTVV.